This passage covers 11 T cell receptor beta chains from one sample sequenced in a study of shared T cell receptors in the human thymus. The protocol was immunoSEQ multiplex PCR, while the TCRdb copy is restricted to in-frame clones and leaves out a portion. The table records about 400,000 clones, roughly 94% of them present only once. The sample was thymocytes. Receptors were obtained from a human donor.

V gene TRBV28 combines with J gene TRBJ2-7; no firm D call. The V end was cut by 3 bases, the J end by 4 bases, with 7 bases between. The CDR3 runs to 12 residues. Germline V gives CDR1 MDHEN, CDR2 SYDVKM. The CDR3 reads CASSLARYEQYF. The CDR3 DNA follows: TGTGCCAGCAGTTTGGCTAGGTACGAGCAGTACTTC.

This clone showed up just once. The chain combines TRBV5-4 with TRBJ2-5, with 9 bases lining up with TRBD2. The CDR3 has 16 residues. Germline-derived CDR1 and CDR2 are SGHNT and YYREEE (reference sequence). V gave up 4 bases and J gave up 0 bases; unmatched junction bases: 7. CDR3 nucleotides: TGTGCCAGCAGCCTCACTAGCGGGCCCCACCAAGAGACCCAGTACTTC. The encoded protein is CASSLTSGPHQETQYF.

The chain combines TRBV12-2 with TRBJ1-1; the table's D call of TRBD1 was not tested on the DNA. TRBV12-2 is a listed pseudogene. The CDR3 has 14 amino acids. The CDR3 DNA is TGTGCAAGTCGCTTGCGACAGGGGTACACTGAAGCTTTCTTT. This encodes CASRLRQGYTEAFF.

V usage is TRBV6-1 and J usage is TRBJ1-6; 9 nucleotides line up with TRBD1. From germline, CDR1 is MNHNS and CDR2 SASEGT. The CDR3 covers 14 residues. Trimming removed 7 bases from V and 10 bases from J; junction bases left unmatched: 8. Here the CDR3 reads CASNGGQGGSPLHF. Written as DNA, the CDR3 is TGTGCCAGCAATGGGGGACAGGGAGGGTCACCCCTCCACTTT.

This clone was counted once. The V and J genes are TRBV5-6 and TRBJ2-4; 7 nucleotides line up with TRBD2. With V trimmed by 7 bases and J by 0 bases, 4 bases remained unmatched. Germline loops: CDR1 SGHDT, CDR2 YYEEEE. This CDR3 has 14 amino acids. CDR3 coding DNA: TGTGCCAGCGCGACGGGGGGAGCCAAAAACATTCAGTACTTC. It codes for CASATGGAKNIQYF.

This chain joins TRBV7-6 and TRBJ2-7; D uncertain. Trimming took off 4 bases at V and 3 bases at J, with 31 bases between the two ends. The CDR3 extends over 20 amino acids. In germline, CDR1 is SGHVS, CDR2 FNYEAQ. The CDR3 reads CASSSEPLESGKVSLYEQYF. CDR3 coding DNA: TGTGCCAGCAGCTCCGAACCCCTTGAATCGGGCAAGGTATCCCTCTACGAGCAGTACTTC.

The CDR3 DNA reads as TGTGCCAGCACCGAAGCGGCACTTTACAATGAGCAGTTCTTC. This sequence encodes CASTEAALYNEQFF. The chain couples TRBV9 to TRBJ2-1; TRBD2 might be the D (5 bases). Germline CDR1 is SGDLS and CDR2 is YYNGEE. The CDR3 consists of 14 residues. Trimming removed 6 bases at V and 4 bases at J, with 14 bases between.

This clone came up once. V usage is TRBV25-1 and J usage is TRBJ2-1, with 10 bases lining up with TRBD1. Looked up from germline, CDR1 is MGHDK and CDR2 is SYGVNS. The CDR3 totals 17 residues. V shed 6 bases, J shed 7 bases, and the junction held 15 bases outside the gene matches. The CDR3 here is CASSKPSPGQGWNEQFF. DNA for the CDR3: TGTGCCAGCAGCAAACCATCCCCGGGACAGGGGTGGAATGAGCAGTTCTTC.

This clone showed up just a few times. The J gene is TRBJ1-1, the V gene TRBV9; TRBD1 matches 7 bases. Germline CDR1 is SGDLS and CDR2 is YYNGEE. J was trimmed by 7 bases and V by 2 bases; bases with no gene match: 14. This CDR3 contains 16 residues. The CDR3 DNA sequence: TGTGCCAGCAGCGTGATCGGACAGGCAGCGCCAATTGAAGCTTTCTTT. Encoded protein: CASSVIGQAAPIEAFF.

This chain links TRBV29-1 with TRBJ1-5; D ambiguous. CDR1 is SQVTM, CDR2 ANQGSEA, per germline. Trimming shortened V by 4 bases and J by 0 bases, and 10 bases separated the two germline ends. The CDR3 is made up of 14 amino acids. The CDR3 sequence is CSVVSGYSNQPQHF. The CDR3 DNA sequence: TGCAGCGTTGTGTCGGGATATAGCAATCAGCCCCAGCATTTT.

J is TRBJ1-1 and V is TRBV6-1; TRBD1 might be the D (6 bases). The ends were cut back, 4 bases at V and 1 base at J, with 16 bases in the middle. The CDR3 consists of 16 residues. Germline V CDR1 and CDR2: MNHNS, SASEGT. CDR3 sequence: CASSGGGLKGNTEAFF. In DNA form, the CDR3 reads TGTGCCAGCAGTGGGGGGGGGCTGAAGGGGAACACTGAAGCTTTCTTT.